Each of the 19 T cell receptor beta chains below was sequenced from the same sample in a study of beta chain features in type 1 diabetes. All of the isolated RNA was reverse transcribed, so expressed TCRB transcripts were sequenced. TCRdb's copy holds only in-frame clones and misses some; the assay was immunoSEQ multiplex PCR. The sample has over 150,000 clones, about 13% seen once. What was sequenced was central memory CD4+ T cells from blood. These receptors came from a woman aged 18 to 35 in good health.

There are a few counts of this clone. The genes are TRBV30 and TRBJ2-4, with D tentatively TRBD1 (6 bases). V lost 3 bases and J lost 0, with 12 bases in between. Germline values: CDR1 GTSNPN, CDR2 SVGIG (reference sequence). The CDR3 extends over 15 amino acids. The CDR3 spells CAWRSGALAKNIQYF. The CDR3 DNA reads TGTGCCTGGAGGTCAGGGGCACTAGCCAAAAACATTCAGTACTTC.

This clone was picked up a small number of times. The CDR3 DNA follows: TGCAGCGTTATCCCCTCTAGCAATCAGCCCCAGCATTTT. The encoded protein is CSVIPSSNQPQHF. This sequence joins TRBV29-1 and TRBJ1-5; D is uncertain. V lost 5 bases, J lost 0 bases, and 8 bases lay in between. The germline V gene encodes CDR1 SQVTM and CDR2 ANQGSEA. The CDR3 extends over 13 amino acids.

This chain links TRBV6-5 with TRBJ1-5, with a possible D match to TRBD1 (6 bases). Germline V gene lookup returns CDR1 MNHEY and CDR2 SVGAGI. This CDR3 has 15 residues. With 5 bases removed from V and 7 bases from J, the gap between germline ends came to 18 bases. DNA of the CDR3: TGTGCCAGCAGTCCCCGAGGGCAGGGACACCAGCCCCAGCATTTT. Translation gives CASSPRGQGHQPQHF.

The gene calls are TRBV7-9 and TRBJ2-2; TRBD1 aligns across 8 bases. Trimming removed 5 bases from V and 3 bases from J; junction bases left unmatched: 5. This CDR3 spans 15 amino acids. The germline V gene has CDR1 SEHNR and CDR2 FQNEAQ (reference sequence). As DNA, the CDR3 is TGTGCCAGCAGCACCGGGACAGGATACACCGGGGAGCTGTTTTTT. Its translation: CASSTGTGYTGELFF.

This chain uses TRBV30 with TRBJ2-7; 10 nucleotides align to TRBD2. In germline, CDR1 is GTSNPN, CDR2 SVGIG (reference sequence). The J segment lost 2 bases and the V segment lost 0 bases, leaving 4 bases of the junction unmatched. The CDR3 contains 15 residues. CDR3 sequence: CAWSVQAGGPYEQYF. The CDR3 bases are TGTGCCTGGAGTGTCCAAGCGGGAGGGCCCTACGAGCAGTACTTC.

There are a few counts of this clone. The CDR3 DNA sequence: TGTGCCAGCAGTGTACTAGCGGGAGGAAGAAATGAGCAGTTCTTC. This codes for CASSVLAGGRNEQFF. The rearrangement joins TRBV2 to TRBJ2-1; 12 bases are a match to TRBD2. J lost 7 bases, V lost 4 bases, and 5 bases had no gene match. The germline gives CDR1 SNHLY, CDR2 FYNNEI. This CDR3 is built from 15 residues. The variable domain in full, with the rest retrieved from reference TRBV2 and TRBJ2-1, is EPEVTQTPSHQVTQMGQEVILRCVPISNHLYFYWYRQILGQKVEFLVSFYNNEISEKSEIFDDQFSVERPDGSNFTLKIRSTKLEDSAMYFCASSVLAGGRNEQFFGPGTRLTVL.

The CDR3 nucleotides are TGTGCCAGCGGCCAGGACAGGGGGCAGTTTGAAAAACTGTTTTTT. The encoded protein is CASGQDRGQFEKLFF. The chain is built from TRBV2 and TRBJ1-4, with 11 bases lining up with TRBD1. This CDR3 contains 15 residues. Germline V gene lookup returns CDR1 SNHLY and CDR2 FYNNEI. The junction had 9 bases not matched to a gene; V was cut back by 8 bases and J by 7 bases.

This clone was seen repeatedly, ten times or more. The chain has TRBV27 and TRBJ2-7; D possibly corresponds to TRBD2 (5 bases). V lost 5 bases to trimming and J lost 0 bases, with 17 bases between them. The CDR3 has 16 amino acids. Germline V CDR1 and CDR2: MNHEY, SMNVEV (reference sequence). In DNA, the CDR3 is TGTGCCAGCAGTCCGGGGTGGGGAACCAGCTCCTACGAGCAGTACTTC. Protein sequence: CASSPGWGTSSYEQYF.

CDR3 sequence (DNA): TGTGCCAGCATCTCGCCTGGACAGGGAGGGATTCGGGATCGACCCCAGCATTTT. Translated: CASISPGQGGIRDRPQHF. This chain joins TRBV28 and TRBJ1-5; 8 bases are a match to TRBD1. Losses at the gene ends were 7 bases for V and 10 bases for J; bases not matched to a gene: 24. Germline CDR1 reads MDHEN; CDR2 reads SYDVKM. The CDR3 has 18 amino acids.

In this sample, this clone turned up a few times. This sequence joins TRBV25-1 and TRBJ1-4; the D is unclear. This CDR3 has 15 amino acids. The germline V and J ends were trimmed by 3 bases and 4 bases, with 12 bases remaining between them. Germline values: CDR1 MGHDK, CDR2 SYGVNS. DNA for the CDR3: TGTGCCAGCAGTGATGGTTGGCGGAGTAATGAAAAACTGTTTTTT. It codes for CASSDGWRSNEKLFF.

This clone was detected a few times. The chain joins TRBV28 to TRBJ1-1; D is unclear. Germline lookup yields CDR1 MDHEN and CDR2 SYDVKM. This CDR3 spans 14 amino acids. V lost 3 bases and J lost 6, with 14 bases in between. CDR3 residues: CASSFMFEVSEAFF. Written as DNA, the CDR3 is TGTGCCAGCAGTTTTATGTTCGAGGTGTCTGAAGCTTTCTTT.

The CDR3 sequence: CASSPTSGPSYEQYF. For the CDR3, the DNA is TGTGCCAGCAGCCCTACTAGCGGACCCTCCTACGAGCAGTACTTC. The chain joins TRBV7-6 to TRBJ2-7; 8 bases are shared with TRBD2. The CDR3 covers 15 residues. The germline V gene has CDR1 SGHVS and CDR2 FNYEAQ. Losses at the gene ends were 5 bases for V and 0 bases for J; bases not matched to a gene: 6.

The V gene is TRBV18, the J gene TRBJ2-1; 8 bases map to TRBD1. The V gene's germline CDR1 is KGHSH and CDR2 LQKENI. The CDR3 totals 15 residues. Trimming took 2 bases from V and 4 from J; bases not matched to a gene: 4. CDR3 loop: CASSPRGQDYNEQFF. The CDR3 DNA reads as TGTGCCAGCTCACCAAGGGGACAGGATTACAATGAGCAGTTCTTC. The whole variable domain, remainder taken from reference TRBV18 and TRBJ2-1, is NAGVMQNPRHLVRRRGQEARLRCSPMKGHSHVYWYRQLPEEGLKFMVYLQKENIIDESGMPKERFSAEFPKEGPSILRIQQVVRGDSAAYFCASSPRGQDYNEQFFGPGTRLTVL.

CDR3 region: CSAPSTGFNYGYTF. As DNA, the CDR3 is TGCAGCGCTCCGTCGACAGGGTTTAACTATGGCTACACCTTC. The chain couples TRBV29-1 to TRBJ1-2, with 7 bases matching TRBD1. The CDR3 has 14 amino acids. V was pared by 7 bases and J by 1 base, with 9 bases of the junction left unmatched. CDR1 is SQVTM and CDR2 is ANQGSEA in the germline V gene.

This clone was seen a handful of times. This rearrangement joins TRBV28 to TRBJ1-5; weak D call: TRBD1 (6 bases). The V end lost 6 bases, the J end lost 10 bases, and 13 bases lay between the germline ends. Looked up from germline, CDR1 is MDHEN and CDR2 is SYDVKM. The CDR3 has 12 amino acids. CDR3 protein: CASSPRQVPQHF. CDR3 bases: TGTGCCAGCAGCCCCAGACAGGTTCCCCAGCATTTT.

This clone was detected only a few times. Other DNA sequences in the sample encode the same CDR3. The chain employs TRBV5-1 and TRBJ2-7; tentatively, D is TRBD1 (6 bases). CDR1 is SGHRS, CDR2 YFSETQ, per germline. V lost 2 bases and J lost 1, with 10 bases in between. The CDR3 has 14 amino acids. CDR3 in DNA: TGCGCCAGCAGCTTACAGGGAGCATCCTACGAGCAGTACTTC. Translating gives CASSLQGASYEQYF. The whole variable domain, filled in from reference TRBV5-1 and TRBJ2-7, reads KAGVTQTPRYLIKTRGQQVTLSCSPISGHRSVSWYQQTPGQGLQFLFEYFSETQRNKGNFPGRFSGRQFSNSRSEMNVSTLELGDSALYLCASSLQGASYEQYFGPGTRLTVT.

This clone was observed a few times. The CDR3 coding sequence is TGCGCCAGCAGCCGGACAGGGGGCGATCAGCCCCAGCATTTT. Its protein product is CASSRTGGDQPQHF. The chain has TRBV5-1 and TRBJ1-5; 11 bases align to TRBD1. The germline CDR1 and CDR2 sequences are SGHRS and YFSETQ. The CDR3 spans 14 residues. V gave up 4 bases and J gave up 5 bases; unmatched junction bases: 2. Combining the CDR3 with reference TRBV5-1 and TRBJ1-5 gives the whole variable domain KAGVTQTPRYLIKTRGQQVTLSCSPISGHRSVSWYQQTPGQGLQFLFEYFSETQRNKGNFPGRFSGRQFSNSRSEMNVSTLELGDSALYLCASSRTGGDQPQHFGDGTRLSIL.

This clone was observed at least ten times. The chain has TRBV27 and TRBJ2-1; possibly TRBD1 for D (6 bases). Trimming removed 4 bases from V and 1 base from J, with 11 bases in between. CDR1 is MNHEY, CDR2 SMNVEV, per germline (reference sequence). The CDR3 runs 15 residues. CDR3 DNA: TGTGCCAGCAGTTCCTTGGGGGCATCCTACAATGAGCAGTTCTTC. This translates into CASSSLGASYNEQFF.

The CDR3 spells CASRNPGTYEQYF. The DNA of the CDR3 is TGTGCCAGCAGAAATCCCGGGACCTACGAGCAGTACTTC. This chain joins TRBV7-2 and TRBJ2-7; maybe TRBD2 (5 bases). This CDR3 comprises 13 residues. Germline CDR1 SGHTA, CDR2 FQGNSA. The V end was cut by 6 bases, the J end by 2 bases, with 11 bases between.